Sequencing of this T cell receptor (beta chain) was carried out in a study of blood T cell repertoires in COVID-19. TCRdb's table, derived via immunoSEQ multiplex PCR, lists solely in-frame clones and lacks some. The repertoire has about 190,000 clones, approximately 81% of them found once; the top ten carry 15% to 20%. Germline lookup yields CDR1 SGHRS and CDR2 YFSETQ. The CDR3 runs 13 residues. J gave up 8 bases and V 1 base, and 4 bases lay outside the gene matches. This sequence joins TRBV5-1 and TRBJ1-2; 8 bases line up with TRBD1. Sequencing input: peripheral blood. This sequence was found in a human donor in a cohort sampled during active COVID-19. This chain's CDR3 is CASSLLQGDGYTF. DNA for the CDR3: TGCGCCAGCAGCTTGTTACAGGGGGACGGCTACACCTTC.